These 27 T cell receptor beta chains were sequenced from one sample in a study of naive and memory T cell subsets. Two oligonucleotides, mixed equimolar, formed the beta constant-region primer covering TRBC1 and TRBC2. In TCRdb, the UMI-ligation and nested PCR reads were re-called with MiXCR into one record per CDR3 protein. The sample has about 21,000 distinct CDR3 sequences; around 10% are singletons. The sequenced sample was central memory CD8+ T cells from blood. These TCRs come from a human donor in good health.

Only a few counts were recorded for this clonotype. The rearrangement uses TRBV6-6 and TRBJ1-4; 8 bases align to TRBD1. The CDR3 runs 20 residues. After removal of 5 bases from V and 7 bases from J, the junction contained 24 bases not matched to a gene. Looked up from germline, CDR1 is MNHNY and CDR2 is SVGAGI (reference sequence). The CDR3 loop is CASSTQLLRNRGAVSEKLFF. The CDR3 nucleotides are TGTGCCAGCAGTACCCAGCTTTTACGAAACAGGGGGGCAGTGAGTGAAAAACTGTTTTTT.

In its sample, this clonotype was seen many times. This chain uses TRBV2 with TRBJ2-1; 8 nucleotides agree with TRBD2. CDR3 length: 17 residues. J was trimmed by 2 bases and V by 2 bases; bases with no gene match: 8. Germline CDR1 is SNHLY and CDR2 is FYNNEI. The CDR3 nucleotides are TGTGCCAGCAGTGAAAGCCCCCTAGCGGGCACCTACAATGAGCAGTTCTTC. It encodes CASSESPLAGTYNEQFF.

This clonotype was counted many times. The CDR3 sequence: CASSLGQGAYEQYF. The CDR3 bases are TGTGCCAGCAGTCTTGGACAGGGGGCCTACGAGCAGTACTTC. The chain is built from TRBV28 and TRBJ2-7, with 10 bases identical to TRBD1. With V trimmed by 5 bases and J by 2 bases, 3 bases remained unmatched. Germline assignment: CDR1 MDHEN and CDR2 SYDVKM. The CDR3 spans 14 residues.

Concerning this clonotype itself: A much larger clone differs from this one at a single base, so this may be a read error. For the CDR3, the DNA is TGCGCCAGCAGTGGCCCCCAGGTCGAAGCGGATTACAATGAGCAGTTCTTC. Its translation is CASSGPQVEADYNEQFF. The chain employs TRBV10-2 and TRBJ2-1; the D gene is possibly TRBD2 (5 bases). Trimming shortened V by 4 bases and J by 4 bases, and 20 bases separated the two germline ends. There are 17 residues in the CDR3. Germline CDR1 WSHSY, CDR2 SAAADI.

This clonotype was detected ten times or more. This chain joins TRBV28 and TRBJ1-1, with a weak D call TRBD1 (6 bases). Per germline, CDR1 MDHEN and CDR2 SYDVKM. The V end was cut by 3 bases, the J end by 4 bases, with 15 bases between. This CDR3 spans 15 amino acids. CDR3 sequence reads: CASSFLLGGGTEAFF. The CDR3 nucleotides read TGTGCCAGCAGTTTTCTCCTGGGAGGGGGCACTGAAGCTTTCTTT.

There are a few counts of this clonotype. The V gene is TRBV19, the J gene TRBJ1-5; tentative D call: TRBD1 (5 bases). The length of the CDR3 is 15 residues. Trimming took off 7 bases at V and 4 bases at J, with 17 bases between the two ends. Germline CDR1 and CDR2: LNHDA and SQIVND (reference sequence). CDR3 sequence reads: CASMRDVQANQPQHF. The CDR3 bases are TGTGCCAGTATGAGGGACGTCCAGGCTAATCAGCCCCAGCATTTT. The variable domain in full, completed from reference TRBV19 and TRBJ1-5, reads DGGITQSPKYLFRKEGQNVTLSCEQNLNHDAMYWYRQDPGQGLRLIYYSQIVNDFQKGDIAEGYSVSREKKESFPLTVTSAQKNPTAFYLCASMRDVQANQPQHFGDGTRLSIL.

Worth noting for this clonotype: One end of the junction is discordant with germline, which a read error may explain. The DNA of the CDR3 is TGTGCCAGCAGCCCCCAGGGGAGCTTCGATGGCGACACCTTC. Residues: CASSPQGSFDGDTF. V usage is TRBV4-2 and J usage is TRBJ1-2; weak D call: TRBD1 (6 bases). The CDR3 extends over 14 amino acids. The germline CDR1 and CDR2 sequences are LGHNA and YNFKEQ.

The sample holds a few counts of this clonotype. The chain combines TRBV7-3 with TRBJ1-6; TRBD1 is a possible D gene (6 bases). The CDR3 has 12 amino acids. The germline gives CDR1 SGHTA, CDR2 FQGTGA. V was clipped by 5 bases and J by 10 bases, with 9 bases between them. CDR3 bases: TGTGCCAGCAGCGTAGGGGGGTCACCCCTCCACTTT. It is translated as CASSVGGSPLHF. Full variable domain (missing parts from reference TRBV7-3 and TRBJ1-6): GAGVSQTPSNKVTEKGKYVELRCDPISGHTALYWYRQSLGQGPEFLIYFQGTGAADDSGLPNDRFFAVRPEGSVSTLKIQRTERGDSAVYLCASSVGGSPLHFGNGTRLTVT.

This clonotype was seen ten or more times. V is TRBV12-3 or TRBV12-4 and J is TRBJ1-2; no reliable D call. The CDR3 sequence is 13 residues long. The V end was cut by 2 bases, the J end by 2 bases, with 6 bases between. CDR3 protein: CASSLSGNYGYTF. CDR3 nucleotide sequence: TGTGCCAGCAGTTTATCGGGGAACTATGGCTACACCTTC.

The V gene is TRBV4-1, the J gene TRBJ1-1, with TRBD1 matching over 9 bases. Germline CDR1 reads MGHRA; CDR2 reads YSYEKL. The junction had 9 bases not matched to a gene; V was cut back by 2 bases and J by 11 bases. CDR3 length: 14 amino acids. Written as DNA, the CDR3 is TGCGCCAGCAGCCAATCTACCGGGACAGGGACGGCTTTCTTT. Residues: CASSQSTGTGTAFF.

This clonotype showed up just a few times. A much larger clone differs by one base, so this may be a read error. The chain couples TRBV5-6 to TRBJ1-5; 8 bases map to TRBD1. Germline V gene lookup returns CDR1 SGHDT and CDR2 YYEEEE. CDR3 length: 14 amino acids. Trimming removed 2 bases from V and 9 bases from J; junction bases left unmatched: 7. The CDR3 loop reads CASSFQGAKMPQHF. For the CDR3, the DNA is TGTGCCAGCAGCTTCCAGGGGGCGAAGATGCCCCAGCATTTT.

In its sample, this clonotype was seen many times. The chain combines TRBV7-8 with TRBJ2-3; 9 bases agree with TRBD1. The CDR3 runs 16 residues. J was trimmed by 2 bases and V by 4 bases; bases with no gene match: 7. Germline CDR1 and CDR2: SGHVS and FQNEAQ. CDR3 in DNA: TGTGCCAGCAGCTCCCGGGACAGGGATCCCACAGATACGCAGTATTTT. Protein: CASSSRDRDPTDTQYF.

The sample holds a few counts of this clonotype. CDR3: CASSPYDSAYEQYF. The CDR3, as DNA: TGTGCCAGCAGCCCTTACGACAGTGCCTACGAGCAGTACTTC. The chain is built from TRBV9 and TRBJ2-7, with a possible D match to TRBD1 (5 bases). CDR3 length equals 14 residues. Germline V gives CDR1 SGDLS, CDR2 YYNGEE. V dropped 4 bases and J dropped 2 bases, with 13 bases sitting between them.

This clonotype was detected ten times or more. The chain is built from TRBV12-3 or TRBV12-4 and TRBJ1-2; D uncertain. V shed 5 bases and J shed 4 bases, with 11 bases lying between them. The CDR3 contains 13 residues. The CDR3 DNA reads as TGTGCCAGCAGTATATCTTCGGGCTATGGCTACACCTTC. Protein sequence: CASSISSGYGYTF.

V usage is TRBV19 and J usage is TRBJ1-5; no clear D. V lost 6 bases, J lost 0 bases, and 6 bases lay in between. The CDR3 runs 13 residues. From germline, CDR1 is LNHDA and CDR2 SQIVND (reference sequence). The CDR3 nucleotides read TGTGCCAGTAGGGGGTCTAGCAATCAGCCCCAGCATTTT. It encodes CASRGSSNQPQHF.

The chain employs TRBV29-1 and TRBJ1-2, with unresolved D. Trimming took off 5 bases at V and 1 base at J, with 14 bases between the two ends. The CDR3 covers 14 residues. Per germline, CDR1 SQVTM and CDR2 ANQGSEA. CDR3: CSVHSFGLNYGYTF. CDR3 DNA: TGCAGCGTTCACTCCTTCGGACTTAACTATGGCTACACCTTC.

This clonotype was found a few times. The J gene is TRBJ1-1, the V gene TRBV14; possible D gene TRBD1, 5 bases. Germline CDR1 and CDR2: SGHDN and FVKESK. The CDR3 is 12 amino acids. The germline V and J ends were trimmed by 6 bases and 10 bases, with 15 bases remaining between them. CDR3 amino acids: CASSGGGSGAFF. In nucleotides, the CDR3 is TGTGCCAGCAGTGGGGGGGGTTCAGGAGCTTTCTTT. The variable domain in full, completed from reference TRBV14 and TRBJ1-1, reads EAGVTQFPSHSVIEKGQTVTLRCDPISGHDNLYWYRRVMGKEIKFLLHFVKESKQDESGMPNNRFLAERTGGTYSTLKVQPAELEDSGVYFCASSGGGSGAFFGQGTRLTVV.

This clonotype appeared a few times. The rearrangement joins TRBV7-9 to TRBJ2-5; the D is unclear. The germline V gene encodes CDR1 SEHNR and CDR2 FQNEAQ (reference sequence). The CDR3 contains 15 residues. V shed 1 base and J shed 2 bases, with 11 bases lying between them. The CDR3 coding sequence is TGTGCCAGCAGCTTAGGTGGAAGACCGCAAGAGACCCAGTACTTC. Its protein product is CASSLGGRPQETQYF.

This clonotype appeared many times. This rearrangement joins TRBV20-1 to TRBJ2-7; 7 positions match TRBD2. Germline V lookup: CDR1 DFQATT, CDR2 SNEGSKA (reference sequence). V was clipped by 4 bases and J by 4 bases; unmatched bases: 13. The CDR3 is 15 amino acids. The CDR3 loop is CSAKPPSGESYEQYF. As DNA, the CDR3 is TGCAGTGCTAAGCCCCCTAGCGGAGAATCTTACGAGCAGTACTTC.

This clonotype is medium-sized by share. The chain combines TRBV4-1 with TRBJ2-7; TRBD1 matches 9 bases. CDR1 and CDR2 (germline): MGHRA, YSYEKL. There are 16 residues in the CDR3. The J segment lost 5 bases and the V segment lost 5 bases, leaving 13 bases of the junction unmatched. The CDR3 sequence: CASSFNTGGAEDEQYF. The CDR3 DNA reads TGCGCCAGCAGCTTCAATACAGGGGGCGCGGAAGACGAGCAGTACTTC.

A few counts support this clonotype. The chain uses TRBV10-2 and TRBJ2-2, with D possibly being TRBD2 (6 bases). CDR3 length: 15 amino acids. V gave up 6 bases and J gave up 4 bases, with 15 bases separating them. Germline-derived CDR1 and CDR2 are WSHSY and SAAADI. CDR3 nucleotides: TGCGCCAGCAGGTTGGGGGGATCCTCCACCGGGGAGCTGTTTTTT. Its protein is CASRLGGSSTGELFF.

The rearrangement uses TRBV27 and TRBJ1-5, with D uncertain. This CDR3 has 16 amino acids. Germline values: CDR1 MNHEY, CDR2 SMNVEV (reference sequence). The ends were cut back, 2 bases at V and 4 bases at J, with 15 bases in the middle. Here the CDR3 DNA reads TGTGCCAGCAGTTTAAGAGGGAACTTGGCAAATCAGCCCCAGCATTTT. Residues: CASSLRGNLANQPQHF.

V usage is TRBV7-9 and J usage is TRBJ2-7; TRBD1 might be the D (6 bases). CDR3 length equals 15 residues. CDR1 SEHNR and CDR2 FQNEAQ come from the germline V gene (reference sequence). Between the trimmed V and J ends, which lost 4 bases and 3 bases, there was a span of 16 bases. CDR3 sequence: CASSSLTGSLYEQYF. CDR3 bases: TGTGCCAGCAGCTCGCTGACAGGTTCCCTCTACGAGCAGTACTTC.

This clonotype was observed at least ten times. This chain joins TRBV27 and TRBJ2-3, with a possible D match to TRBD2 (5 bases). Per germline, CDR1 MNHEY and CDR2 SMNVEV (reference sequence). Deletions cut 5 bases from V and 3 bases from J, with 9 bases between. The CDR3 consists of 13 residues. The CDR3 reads CASSEGWTDTQYF. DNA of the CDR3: TGTGCCAGCAGTGAGGGTTGGACAGATACGCAGTATTTT.

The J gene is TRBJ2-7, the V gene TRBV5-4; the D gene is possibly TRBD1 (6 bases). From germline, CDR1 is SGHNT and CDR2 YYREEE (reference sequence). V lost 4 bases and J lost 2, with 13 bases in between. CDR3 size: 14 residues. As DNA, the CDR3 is TGTGCCAGCAGCGCATCGGACAGACCCTACGAGCAGTACTTC. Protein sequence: CASSASDRPYEQYF.

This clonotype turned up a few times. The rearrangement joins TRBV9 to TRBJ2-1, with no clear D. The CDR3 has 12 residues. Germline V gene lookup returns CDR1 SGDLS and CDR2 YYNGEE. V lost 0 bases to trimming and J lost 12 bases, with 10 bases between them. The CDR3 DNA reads TGTGCCAGCAGCGTAGTATCATGGATGCAGTTCTTC. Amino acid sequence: CASSVVSWMQFF.

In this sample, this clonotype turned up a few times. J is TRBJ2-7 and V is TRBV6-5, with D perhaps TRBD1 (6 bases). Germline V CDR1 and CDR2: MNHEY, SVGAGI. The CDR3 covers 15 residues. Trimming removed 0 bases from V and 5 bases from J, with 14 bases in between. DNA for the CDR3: TGTGCCAGCAGTTACTCTCGCAGGGGTGGGAACGAGCAGTACTTC. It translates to CASSYSRRGGNEQYF.